This section outlines one TCR beta chain sequence together with its context. The target of this receptor is not known. Base qualities are not at hand, and no much larger clone is one base apart. The CDR3 regions of human TCRbeta chains were analyzed by immunosequencing. The authors processed their data as follows. Repertoire TCRs were checked for matches against a reference library of SARS-CoV-2-specific TCRs that had been generated using the MIRA antigen-specificity platform. Breadth was defined as the fraction of unique TCRs that were SARS-CoV-2-associated. Depth was defined as the fraction of total T cells that were SARS-CoV-2-associated. Using the MIRA data, each spike-specific TCR was assigned both to the spike region to which the TCR was reactive and to a CD4 or CD8 class. Log10-transformed breadth and depth values were compared by one-way ANOVA with Sidak's multiple comparisons tests. Drawn from immuneACCESS, this table holds only the in-frame rearrangements with V and J called that TCRdb kept. Clones are partly lost; checked studies trace under half to an unresolved V gene and leave the rest unexplained. That table supplies the V and J calls and clone size; D and trimming were determined from the DNA. In all, the sample holds some 150,000 clones, and around 93% of those were seen once. The leading ten clones occupy more than 8.5% of the sample.

This sample is part of a study of T cell responses to AZD1222 COVID-19 vaccine (dated by TCRdb to 2020 to 2023). The study in broad terms: AZD1222 recipients whose second dose came at about 4 weeks and those whose second dose came at about 12 weeks were combined into one group, since spike-specific TCR depth and breadth did not differ between the two schedules. Trial participants were enrolled into age subgroups of 18-55, 56-69 and 70-plus years, which contained about 160, 30 and 59 TCR-sequenced participants, respectively. TCR sequencing covered 230 to 250 trial participants: around 210 given two doses of AZD1222 and around 26 given two doses of MenACWY control vaccine. Paper-wide results and their limitations: Conclusions about previously exposed vaccinees are limited, since just 6 or 7 AZD1222 recipients were seropositive for SARS-CoV-2 at baseline. Vaccine-associated CD4 TCRs spanned the whole spike protein, with dominant responses in regions 160-218 and 743-854. No day 14 peak-response samples were available, so repertoires were characterized only after the peak T cell response. The 56-69-year group was small, and its depth increase did not reach significance, likely because of low power. Reportedly, almost half of the unique spike-specific TCRs recognized epitopes lying outside the regions that are mutated in the B.1.351 and B.1.1.7 variants. After two AZD1222 doses, spike-specific TCR breadth and depth were significantly higher than at day 0 and than in MenACWY recipients. Participants were mostly white British, with more females than males. The authors suggested clonal diversity may have been underestimated.

The CDR1 and CDR2 encoded by the germline V gene are SGHNT and YENEEA. From the cysteine through the phenylalanine, the CDR3 covers 20 amino acids. Of the read, only the CDR3 DNA is kept; its 60 bases are in frame from base 1. After removal of 5 bases from V and 0 bases from J, the junction retains 19 bases not matched to a gene. The sample's time point, from its label and the paper: baseline before first vaccination. Vaccinee samples came from UK trials COV001 and COV002, including a single-blind randomized controlled phase 2/3 trial of AZD1222 (ChAdOx1 nCoV-19) in healthy adults. Trial participant PBMC samples were collected at day 0 and day 28 after the second dose for TCRbeta chain sequencing.

This TCR was recovered from an adult in good health. The material was peripheral blood, obtained on day 0 of AZD1222 vaccination. The chain couples TRBV11-3 to TRBJ2-1, with 7 middle bases fitting TRBD2. The DNA reads TGTGCCAGCAGCCCCACTAGCTTCTCGGGGGAGCGGGGCTCCTACAATGAGCAGTTCTTC. It specifies CASSPTSFSGERGSYNEQFF. This CDR3, with the reference TRBV11-3 and TRBJ2-1 proteins standing in past its ends, gives the full variable domain EAGVVQSPRYKIIEKKQPVAFWCNPISGHNTLYWYLQNLGQGPELLIRYENEEAVDDSQLPKDRFSAERLKGVDSTLKIQPAELGDSAVYLCASSPTSFSGERGSYNEQFFGPGTRLTVL.